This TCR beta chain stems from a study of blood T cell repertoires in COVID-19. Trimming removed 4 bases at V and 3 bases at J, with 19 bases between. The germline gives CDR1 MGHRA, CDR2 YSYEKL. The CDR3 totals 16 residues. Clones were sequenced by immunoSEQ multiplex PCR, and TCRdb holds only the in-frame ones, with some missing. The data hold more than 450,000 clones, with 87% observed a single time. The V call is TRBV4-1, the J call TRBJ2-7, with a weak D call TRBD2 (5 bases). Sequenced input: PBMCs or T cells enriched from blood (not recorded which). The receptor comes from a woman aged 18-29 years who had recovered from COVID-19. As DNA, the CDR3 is TGCGCCAGCAGCCGGGAGACCCTACAACATGGCTACGAGCAGTACTTC. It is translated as CASSRETLQHGYEQYF.